This entry features one T cell receptor beta chain sequence. The DNA is left out, because the CDR3 cannot be placed on it with certainty; the CDR3 is given as TCRdb lists it. The sample originates from a study of CD8+CD57+ T cells in acquired aplastic anemia. Overall study: The mean DNA yield obtained from sorted CD4+ and CD8+ cells came to 3 to 3.5 ug.

TCR beta VDJ and CDR3 were profiled, and genomic DNA was the template. MiXCR, applied by TCRdb to the reads, yields one record per CDR3 protein. Of just over 400,000 distinct CDR3 sequences in the sample, roughly 68% are singletons; the top ten hold 3% to 4.5%. The CDR3 is 14 residues long, ends included. Germline CDR1 SSHAT, CDR2 FNYEAQ (reference sequence). The sample was sorted CD4+, CD8+, or CD8+CD57+ T cells (not recorded which) from PBMCs. The rearrangement uses TRBV7-7 and TRBJ1-5. The clonotype originates from a human donor in good health, serving as a control. The CDR3 sequence: CASSSGVGDGTEAF.